The 13 T cell receptor beta chains reported below all come from one sample, sequenced in a study of CD8+CD57+ T cells in acquired aplastic anemia. The TCR beta profiling, which covered VDJ combination and CDR3 sequence, was carried out using genomic DNA as the template. MiXCR, applied by TCRdb to the reads, yields one record per CDR3 protein. The data hold about 110,000 distinct CDR3 sequences, with 51% observed a single time. Input material: sorted CD4+, CD8+, or CD8+CD57+ T cells (not recorded which) from PBMCs. All receptors come from a human donor in good health, serving as a control.

Only one count was recorded for this clonotype. Sequence at one end of the junction differs from germline and may be a read error. V and J are TRBV2 and TRBJ2-1; 7 nucleotides line up with TRBD2. The germline gives CDR1 SNHLY, CDR2 FYNNEI. The CDR3 sequence is 16 residues long. The CDR3 DNA reads as TGTGCCAGCACCCCGTGGGGGGGGAGCTCCTACGATGAGCAGTTCTTC. Amino acids: CASTPWGGSSYDEQFF.

This sequence joins TRBV7-3 and TRBJ2-1, with D possibly being TRBD1 or TRBD2 (7 bases each). The CDR3 loop spans 14 amino acids. Germline CDR1 reads SGHTA; CDR2 reads FQGTGA. The V end was cut by 5 bases, the J end by 8 bases, with 16 bases between. CDR3 residues: CASSPSGGADEQFF. CDR3 in DNA: TGTGCCAGCAGCCCCTCAGGGGGGGCCGATGAGCAGTTCTTC.

This clonotype was seen a few times. The genes are TRBV20-1 and TRBJ1-5; 8 nucleotides agree with TRBD1. Looked up from germline, CDR1 is DFQATT and CDR2 is SNEGSKA (reference sequence). There are 13 residues in the CDR3. Trimming cost V 6 bases and J 3 bases; bases outside gene matches: 4. For the CDR3, the DNA is TGCAGTGCGCGGACAGGGCCCAATCAGCCCCAGCATTTT. This sequence encodes CSARTGPNQPQHF.

The rearrangement links TRBV6-1 to TRBJ2-7, with D maybe TRBD1 (6 bases). Trimming left V 6 bases short and J 5 bases short, with 11 bases between. Germline CDR1 is MNHNS and CDR2 is SASEGT. The CDR3 covers 12 residues. The CDR3 loop reads CASSLGQNEQYF. The CDR3 nucleotides are TGTGCCAGCAGCTTAGGACAGAACGAGCAGTACTTC.

This sequence joins TRBV10-1 and TRBJ2-1; possibly TRBD1 for D (6 bases). Germline CDR1 is WNHNN and CDR2 is SYGVQD (reference sequence). CDR3 size: 15 residues. The germline V and J ends were trimmed by 3 bases and 2 bases, with 11 bases remaining between them. The CDR3 nucleotides are TGCGCCAGCAGTGAAACGACAGGTACCTACAATGAGCAGTTCTTC. This sequence encodes CASSETTGTYNEQFF.

This clonotype was counted many times. The J gene is TRBJ1-2, the V gene TRBV10-3; D may be TRBD1 (5 bases). Trimming cost V 6 bases and J 0 bases, with 23 bases left between them. Germline values: CDR1 ENHRY, CDR2 SYGVKD. This CDR3 region has 18 residues. CDR3 sequence: CAIRAGTGEIAANYGYTF. CDR3 in DNA: TGTGCCATCAGAGCCGGGACGGGAGAAATAGCAGCTAACTATGGCTACACCTTC.

The DNA for the CDR3 is TGTGCCAGCAGCTTAGGGGTTTTCGCGGGGTTCCCGGTCACAGATACGCAGTATTTT. Protein: CASSLGVFAGFPVTDTQYF. The V gene is TRBV7-6, the J gene TRBJ2-3, with D maybe TRBD2 (6 bases). Between the trimmed V and J ends, which lost 1 base and 2 bases, there was a span of 22 bases. From germline, CDR1 is SGHVS and CDR2 FNYEAQ. The CDR3 extends over 19 amino acids.

This clonotype was recorded a few times. This rearrangement joins TRBV6-5 to TRBJ1-2; no firm D call. Germline lookup yields CDR1 MNHEY and CDR2 SVGAGI. The CDR3 contains 14 residues. The germline V and J ends were trimmed by 4 bases and 4 bases, with 13 bases remaining between them. This CDR3 is CASSSGRAPYGYTF. The CDR3 nucleotides read TGTGCCAGCAGTTCCGGGCGAGCCCCCTATGGCTACACCTTC.

The rearrangement links TRBV11-2 to TRBJ1-2, with 9 bases lining up with TRBD1. This CDR3 contains 14 residues. After removal of 5 bases from V and 6 bases from J, the junction contained 7 bases not matched to a gene. The germline V gene has CDR1 SGHAT and CDR2 FQNNGV. The CDR3 DNA follows: TGTGCCAGCAGCCCCCGGACAGGGGAACATGGCTACACCTTC. This sequence encodes CASSPRTGEHGYTF.

This clonotype was recorded at least ten times. The V call is TRBV6-1, the J call TRBJ1-6, with D maybe TRBD1 (6 bases). The germline V gene has CDR1 MNHNS and CDR2 SASEGT. This CDR3 spans 13 amino acids. The V end was cut by 7 bases, the J end by 10 bases, with 14 bases between. CDR3 loop: CASTLDSSSPLHF. The CDR3 DNA is TGTGCCAGCACCCTGGACAGTTCGTCACCCCTCCACTTT.

The rearrangement uses TRBV19 and TRBJ1-2; tentative D call: TRBD1 (5 bases). The length of the CDR3 is 15 residues. CDR1 is LNHDA, CDR2 SQIVND, per germline (reference sequence). Trimming left V 4 bases short and J 4 bases short, with 16 bases between. The CDR3, as DNA: TGTGCCAGTAGTACTGAGACAGTGGCCATCTATGGCTACACCTTC. Translating gives CASSTETVAIYGYTF.

The chain links TRBV12-3 or TRBV12-4 to TRBJ2-7; D remains ambiguous. V shed 5 bases and J shed 6 bases, with 14 bases lying between them. The CDR3 length is 13 residues. For the CDR3, the DNA is TGTGCCAGCAGTATAAACACCCTCTCCGAGCAGTACTTC. Translated: CASSINTLSEQYF.

This chain links TRBV9 with TRBJ2-5, with TRBD2 matching 11 bases. The V gene end was trimmed by 2 bases and the J gene end by 11 bases; junction bases not matched to a gene: 8. Germline loops: CDR1 SGDLS, CDR2 YYNGEE. There are 14 residues in the CDR3. The CDR3 region has the DNA TGTGCCAGCAGCGTCGGGGCGGCTAGCGGGGGGCAGTACTTC. Residues: CASSVGAASGGQYF.